This note documents a single T cell receptor beta chain sequence. Its antigen is currently unknown. The sample originates from a study of cytomegalovirus exposure and HLA in healthy donors. Study summary: Within the Caucasian-associated ancestry cluster were roughly 79% of the 350 to 400 genotyped donors.

Study results and caveats: Reports described diagnosis of cytomegalovirus status by the classifier as highly specific and sensitive. One later analysis reportedly identified an Asian-associated ancestry cluster that showed fewer N-insertions than the approximately 710-donor mean.

With 60 Vbeta and 13 Jbeta primers, the PCR was carried out. Only in-frame clones appear in the TCRdb table, and some are missing; sequencing was by immunoSEQ multiplex PCR. The repertoire holds roughly 150,000 clones, with around 76% as singletons. The trim removed 2 bases at V and 4 bases at J, leaving 6 bases unmatched. The CDR3 is 17 amino acids. Germline V gene data show CDR1 as LGHNT and CDR2 as FRNRAP. Sequenced input: PBMCs. This sequence was found in a girl between 10 and 17 years old in good health and CMV-seropositive. The J gene is TRBJ2-2, the V gene TRBV12-5; TRBD2 agrees at 11 bases. DNA for the CDR3: TGTGCTAGTGGTTTGCAAACTAGCGGGAGAGGCACCGGGGAGCTGTTTTTT. It encodes CASGLQTSGRGTGELFF.